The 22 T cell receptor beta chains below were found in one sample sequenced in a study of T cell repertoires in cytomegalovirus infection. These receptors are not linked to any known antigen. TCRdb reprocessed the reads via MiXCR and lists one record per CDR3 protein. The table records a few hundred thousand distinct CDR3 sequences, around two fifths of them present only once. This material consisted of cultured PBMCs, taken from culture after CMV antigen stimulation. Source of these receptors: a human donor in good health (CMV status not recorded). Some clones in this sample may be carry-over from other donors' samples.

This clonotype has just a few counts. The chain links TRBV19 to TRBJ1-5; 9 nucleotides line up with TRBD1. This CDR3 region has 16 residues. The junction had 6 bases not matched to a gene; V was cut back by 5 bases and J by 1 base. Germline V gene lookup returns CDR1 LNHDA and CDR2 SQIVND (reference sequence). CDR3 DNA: TGTGCCAGTAGTCGCCAAGGACAGGGGAGCAATCAGCCCCAGCATTTT. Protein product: CASSRQGQGSNQPQHF.

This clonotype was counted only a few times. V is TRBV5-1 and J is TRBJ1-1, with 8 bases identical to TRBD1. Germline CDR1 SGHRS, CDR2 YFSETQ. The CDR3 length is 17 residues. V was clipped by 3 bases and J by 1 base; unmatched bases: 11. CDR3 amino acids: CASSWGQERYWNTEAFF. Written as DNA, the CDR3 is TGCGCCAGCAGCTGGGGACAGGAACGCTATTGGAACACTGAAGCTTTCTTT.

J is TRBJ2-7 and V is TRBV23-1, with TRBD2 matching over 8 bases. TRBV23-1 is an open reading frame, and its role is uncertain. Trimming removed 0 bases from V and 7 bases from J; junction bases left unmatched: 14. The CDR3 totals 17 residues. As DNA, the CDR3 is TGCGCCAGCAGTCAATCGGCTCGAAGCGGGGGCTCGAGGGAGCAGTACTTC. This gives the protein CASSQSARSGGSREQYF.

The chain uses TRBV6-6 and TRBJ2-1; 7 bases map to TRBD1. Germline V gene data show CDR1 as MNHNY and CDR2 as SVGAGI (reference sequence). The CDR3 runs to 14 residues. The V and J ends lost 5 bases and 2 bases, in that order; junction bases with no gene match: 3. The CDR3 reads CASSEDRPYNEQFF. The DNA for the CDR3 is TGTGCCAGCAGTGAGGACAGGCCCTACAATGAGCAGTTCTTC.

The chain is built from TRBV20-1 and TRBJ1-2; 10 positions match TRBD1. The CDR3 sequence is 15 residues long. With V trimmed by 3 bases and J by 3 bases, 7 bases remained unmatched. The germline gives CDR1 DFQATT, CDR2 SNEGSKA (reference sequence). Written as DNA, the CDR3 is TGCAGTGCTAGGGGAGGGACAGGGGCTTACTATGGCTACACCTTC. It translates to CSARGGTGAYYGYTF.

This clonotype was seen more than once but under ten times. The CDR3 DNA reads as TGTGCCAGCAGTTACTCTGCCACCGAGCAGTACTTC. The encoded protein is CASSYSATEQYF. The chain has TRBV6-6 and TRBJ2-7; D ambiguous. In germline, CDR1 is MNHNY, CDR2 SVGAGI (reference sequence). The ends were cut back, 0 bases at V and 6 bases at J, with 6 bases in the middle. The CDR3 is 12 amino acids.

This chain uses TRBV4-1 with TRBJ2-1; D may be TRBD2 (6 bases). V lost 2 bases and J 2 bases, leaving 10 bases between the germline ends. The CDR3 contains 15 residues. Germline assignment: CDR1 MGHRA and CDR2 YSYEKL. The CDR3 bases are TGCGCCAGCAGCCAACGCGGGGTCGCCTACAATGAGCAGTTCTTC. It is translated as CASSQRGVAYNEQFF.

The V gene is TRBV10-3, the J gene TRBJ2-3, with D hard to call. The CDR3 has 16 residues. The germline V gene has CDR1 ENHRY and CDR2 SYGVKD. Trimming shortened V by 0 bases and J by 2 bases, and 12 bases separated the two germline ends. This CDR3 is CAISESGRSLTDTQYF. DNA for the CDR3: TGTGCCATCAGTGAGTCTGGCAGGAGCCTCACAGATACGCAGTATTTT.

CDR3 DNA sequence: TGCGCCAGCAGCTTGGACAGGGTCGACACCATATATTTT. The encoded protein is CASSLDRVDTIYF. The J gene is TRBJ1-3, the V gene TRBV5-1, with D perhaps TRBD1 (6 bases). This CDR3 contains 13 residues. From germline, CDR1 is SGHRS and CDR2 YFSETQ. V was shortened by 0 bases and J by 8 bases, with 9 bases between the two germline ends.

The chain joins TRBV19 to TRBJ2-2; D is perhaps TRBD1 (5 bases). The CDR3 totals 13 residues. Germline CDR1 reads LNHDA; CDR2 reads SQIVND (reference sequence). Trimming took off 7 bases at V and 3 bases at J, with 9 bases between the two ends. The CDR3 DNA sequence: TGTGCCAGTACCTCAGGGTACACCGGGGAGCTGTTTTTT. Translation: CASTSGYTGELFF.

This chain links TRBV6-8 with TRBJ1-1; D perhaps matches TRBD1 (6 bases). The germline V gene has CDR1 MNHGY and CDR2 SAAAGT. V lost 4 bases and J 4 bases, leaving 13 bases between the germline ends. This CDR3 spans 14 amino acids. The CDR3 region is CASSFGTWTTEAFF. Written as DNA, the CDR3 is TGTGCCAGCAGTTTCGGGACATGGACCACTGAAGCTTTCTTT.

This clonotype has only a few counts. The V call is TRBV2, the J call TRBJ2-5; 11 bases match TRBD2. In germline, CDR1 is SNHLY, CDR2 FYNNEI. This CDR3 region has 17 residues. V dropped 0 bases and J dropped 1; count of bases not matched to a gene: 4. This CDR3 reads CASSEAPTSGTQETQYF. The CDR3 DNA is TGTGCCAGCAGTGAAGCTCCGACTAGCGGGACCCAAGAGACCCAGTACTTC. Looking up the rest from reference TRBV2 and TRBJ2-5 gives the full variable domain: EPEVTQTPSHQVTQMGQEVILRCVPISNHLYFYWYRQILGQKVEFLVSFYNNEISEKSEIFDDQFSVERPDGSNFTLKIRSTKLEDSAMYFCASSEAPTSGTQETQYFGPGTRLLVL.

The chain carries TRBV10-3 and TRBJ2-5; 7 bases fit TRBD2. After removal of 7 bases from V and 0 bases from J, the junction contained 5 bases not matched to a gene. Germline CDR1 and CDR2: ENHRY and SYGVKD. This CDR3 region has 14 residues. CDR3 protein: CAINGGGDQETQYF. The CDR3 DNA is TGTGCCATCAATGGCGGGGGAGACCAAGAGACCCAGTACTTC.

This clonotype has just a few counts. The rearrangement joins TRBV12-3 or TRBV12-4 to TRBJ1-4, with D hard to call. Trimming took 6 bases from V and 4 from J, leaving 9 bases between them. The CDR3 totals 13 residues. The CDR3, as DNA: TGTGCCAGCAGAACAGCCAATAATGAAAAACTGTTTTTT. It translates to CASRTANNEKLFF.

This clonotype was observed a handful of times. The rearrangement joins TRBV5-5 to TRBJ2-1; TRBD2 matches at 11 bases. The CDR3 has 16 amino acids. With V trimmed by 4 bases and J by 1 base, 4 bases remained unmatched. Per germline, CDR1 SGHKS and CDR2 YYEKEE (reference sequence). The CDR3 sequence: CASSTLAGGSYNEQFF. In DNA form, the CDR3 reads TGTGCCAGCAGCACCCTAGCGGGGGGATCCTACAATGAGCAGTTCTTC.

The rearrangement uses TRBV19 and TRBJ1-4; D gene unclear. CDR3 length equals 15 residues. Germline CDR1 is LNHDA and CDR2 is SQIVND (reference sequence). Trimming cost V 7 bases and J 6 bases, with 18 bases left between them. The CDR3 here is CASTRRGRVDEKLFF. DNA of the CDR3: TGTGCCAGTACCCGGCGTGGTAGGGTGGATGAAAAACTGTTTTTT.

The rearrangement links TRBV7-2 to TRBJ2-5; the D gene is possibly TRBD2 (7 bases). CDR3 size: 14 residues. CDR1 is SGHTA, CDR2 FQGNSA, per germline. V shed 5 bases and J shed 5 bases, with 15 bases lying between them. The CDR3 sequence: CASSKGGAGETQYF. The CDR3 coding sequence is TGTGCCAGCAGCAAGGGGGGGGCGGGCGAGACCCAGTACTTC. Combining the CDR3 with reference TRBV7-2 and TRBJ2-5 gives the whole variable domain GAGVSQSPSNKVTEKGKDVELRCDPISGHTALYWYRQSLGQGLEFLIYFQGNSAPDKSGLPSDRFSAERTGGSVSTLTIQRTQQEDSAVYLCASSKGGAGETQYFGPGTRLLVL.

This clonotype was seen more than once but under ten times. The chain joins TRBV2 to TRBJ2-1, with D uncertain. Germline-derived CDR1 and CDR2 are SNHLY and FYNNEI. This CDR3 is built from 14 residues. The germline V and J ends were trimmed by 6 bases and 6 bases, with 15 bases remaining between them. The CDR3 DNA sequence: TGTGCCAGCAGGGACCCAACCTCCAGCAATGAGCAGTTCTTC. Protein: CASRDPTSSNEQFF. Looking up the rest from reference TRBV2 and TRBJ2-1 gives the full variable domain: EPEVTQTPSHQVTQMGQEVILRCVPISNHLYFYWYRQILGQKVEFLVSFYNNEISEKSEIFDDQFSVERPDGSNFTLKIRSTKLEDSAMYFCASRDPTSSNEQFFGPGTRLTVL.

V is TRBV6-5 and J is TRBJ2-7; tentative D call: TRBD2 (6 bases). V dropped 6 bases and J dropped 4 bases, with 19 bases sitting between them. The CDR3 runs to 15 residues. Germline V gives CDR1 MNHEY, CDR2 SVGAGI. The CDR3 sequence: CASRIDLGTLYEQYF. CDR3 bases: TGTGCCAGCAGGATAGACCTAGGGACTTTATACGAGCAGTACTTC.

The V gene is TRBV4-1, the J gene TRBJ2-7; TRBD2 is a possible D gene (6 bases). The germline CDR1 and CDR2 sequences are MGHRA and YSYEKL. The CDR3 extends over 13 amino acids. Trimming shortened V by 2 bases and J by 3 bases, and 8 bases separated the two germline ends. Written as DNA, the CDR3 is TGCGCCAGCAGCCAACGGGACTTCTACGAGCAGTACTTC. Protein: CASSQRDFYEQYF.

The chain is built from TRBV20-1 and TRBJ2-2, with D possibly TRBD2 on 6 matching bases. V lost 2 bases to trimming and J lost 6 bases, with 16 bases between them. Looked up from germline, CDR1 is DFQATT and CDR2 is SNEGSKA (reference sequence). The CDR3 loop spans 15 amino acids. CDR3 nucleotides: TGCAGTGCTAGAAGAGCGGGCCTCGGCCCCGGGGAGCTGTTTTTT. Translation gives CSARRAGLGPGELFF.

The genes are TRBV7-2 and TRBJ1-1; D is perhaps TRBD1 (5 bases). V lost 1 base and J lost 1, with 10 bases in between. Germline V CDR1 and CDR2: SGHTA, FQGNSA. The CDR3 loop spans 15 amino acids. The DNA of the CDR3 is TGTGCCAGCAGCTTAGAGGGGCAGGGGAACACTGAAGCTTTCTTT. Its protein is CASSLEGQGNTEAFF.